These 3 T cell receptor beta chains came from one sample sequenced in a study of blood T cell repertoires in COVID-19. Some clones are missing from TCRdb's copy, which holds only in-frame ones; the method was immunoSEQ multiplex PCR. This table holds 260,000 or so clones, 85% found once. Sequenced: PBMCs or T cells enriched from blood (not recorded which). These receptors were taken from a woman aged 45-59 years who had recovered from COVID-19.

The rearrangement links TRBV9 to TRBJ1-2, with D unresolved. Trimming removed 0 bases at V and 7 bases at J, with 4 bases between. The CDR3 totals 11 residues. Germline V lookup: CDR1 SGDLS, CDR2 YYNGEE. CDR3 coding DNA: TGTGCCAGCAGCGTAGCGTGTGGCTACACCTTC. Translation gives CASSVACGYTF.

The chain links TRBV4-1 to TRBJ1-5; TRBD1 agrees at 9 bases. The CDR3 runs 16 residues. V trimming: 3 bases; J trimming: 7 bases; junction bases outside the gene matches: 10. Germline V gene sequence: CDR1 MGHRA, CDR2 YSYEKL. CDR3 DNA: TGCGCCAGCAGCCATGGGGAGACAGGGGGGGGGCAGCCCCAGCATTTT. It codes for CASSHGETGGGQPQHF.

This clone was counted a single time. The CDR3: CAWSRRDSSTDTQYF. CDR3 bases: TGTGCCTGGAGTCGACGGGACAGTAGCACAGATACGCAGTATTTT. This chain uses TRBV30 with TRBJ2-3, with 7 bases lining up with TRBD1. This CDR3 is built from 15 residues. Germline V lookup: CDR1 GTSNPN, CDR2 SVGIG (reference sequence). V was clipped by 2 bases and J by 0 bases; unmatched bases: 5. The whole variable domain, remainder taken from reference TRBV30 and TRBJ2-3, is SQTIHQWPATLVQPVGSPLSLECTVEGTSNPNLYWYRQAAGRGLQLLFYSVGIGQISSEVPQNLSASRPQDRQFILSSKKLLLSDSGFYLCAWSRRDSSTDTQYFGPGTRLTVL.